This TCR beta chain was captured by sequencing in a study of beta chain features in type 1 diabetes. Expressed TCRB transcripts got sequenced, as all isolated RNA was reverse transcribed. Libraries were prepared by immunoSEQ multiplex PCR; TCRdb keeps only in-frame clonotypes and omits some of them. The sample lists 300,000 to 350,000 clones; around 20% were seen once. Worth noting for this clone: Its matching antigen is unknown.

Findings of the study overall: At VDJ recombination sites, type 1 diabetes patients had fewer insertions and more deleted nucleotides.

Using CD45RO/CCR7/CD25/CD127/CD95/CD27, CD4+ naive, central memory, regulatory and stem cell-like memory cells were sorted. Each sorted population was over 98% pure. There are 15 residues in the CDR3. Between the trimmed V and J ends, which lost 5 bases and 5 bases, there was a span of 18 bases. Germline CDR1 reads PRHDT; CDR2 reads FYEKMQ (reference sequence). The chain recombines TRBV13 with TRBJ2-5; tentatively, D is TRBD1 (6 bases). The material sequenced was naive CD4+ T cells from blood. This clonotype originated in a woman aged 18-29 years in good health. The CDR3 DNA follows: TGTGCCAGCAGCAGTGGACAGCCAATTCGTGAGACCCAGTACTTC. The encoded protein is CASSSGQPIRETQYF.